Each of the 25 T cell receptor beta chains below was sequenced from the same sample in a study of T cells expressing NK-cell markers. TCRdb re-called the 5' RACE reads and gives one entry per CDR3 protein, without DNA. This repertoire includes approximately 150,000 distinct CDR3 sequences. Specimen: blood T cells: a sorted CD56 or NKG2C T cell subset, CD4+ or CD8+ T cells, or bulk PBMC T cells (not recorded which). These receptors were collected from a man aged 18-30 years in good health.

This sequence joins TRBV27 and TRBJ2-3; TCRdb's assignment of TRBD2 cannot be checked, as there is no DNA. The CDR3 sequence is 15 residues long. The germline CDR1 and CDR2 sequences are MNHEY and SMNVEV (reference sequence). CDR3 sequence: CASSPTALSTDTQYF.

The gene calls are TRBV5-1 and TRBJ2-1; TCRdb's D call, TRBD1, is unchecked because there is no DNA. In germline, CDR1 is SGHRS, CDR2 YFSETQ. The CDR3 spans 14 residues. The chain's CDR3 is CASRTGTQYNEQFF.

The chain is built from TRBV20-1 and TRBJ2-7. The CDR3 extends over 18 amino acids. The V gene's germline CDR1 is DFQATT and CDR2 SNEGSKA (reference sequence). The CDR3 is CSARALLAGNGFPYEQYF.

The chain has TRBV7-9 and TRBJ1-1; TCRdb's D gene call, TRBD1, goes unchecked for lack of DNA. The germline V gene encodes CDR1 SEHNR and CDR2 FQNEAQ (reference sequence). The CDR3 totals 17 residues. The CDR3 loop is CASSDTTGTGANTEAFF.

The chain is built from TRBV7-6 and TRBJ1-1; TCRdb's D gene call, TRBD1, goes unchecked for lack of DNA. This CDR3 is built from 15 residues. Germline CDR1 reads SGHVS; CDR2 reads FNYEAQ. The CDR3 loop is CASSAYRGKNTEAFF.

V gene TRBV4-1 combines with J gene TRBJ2-1; TCRdb's D gene call, TRBD2, goes unchecked for lack of DNA. CDR1 is MGHRA and CDR2 is YSYEKL in the germline V gene. The CDR3 spans 15 residues. The CDR3 sequence: CASSQRLAGVDEQFF.

The chain uses TRBV20-1 and TRBJ1-2; TCRdb indicates TRBD1, and absent DNA this call remains unverified. The CDR3 extends over 15 amino acids. CDR1 is DFQATT, CDR2 SNEGSKA, per germline (reference sequence). CDR3 region: CSARDPGQPIYGYTF.

V and J are TRBV12-3 or TRBV12-4 and TRBJ2-1; TCRdb's D call of TRBD2 is untestable without DNA. The CDR3 is made up of 16 amino acids. The CDR3 protein is CASSPRLAGTNNEQFF.

The chain employs TRBV19 and TRBJ2-1. The CDR3 sequence is 12 residues long. Per germline, CDR1 LNHDA and CDR2 SQIVND (reference sequence). The CDR3 sequence: CASNAWGNEQFF.

This chain joins TRBV14 and TRBJ2-1. The CDR3 is 12 amino acids. Germline CDR1 is SGHDN and CDR2 is FVKESK. The CDR3 reads CASSPNVDEQFF.

V and J are TRBV6-1 and TRBJ2-5; the TRBD2 assignment by TCRdb is unverifiable without DNA. This CDR3 is built from 15 residues. CDR1 and CDR2 (germline): MNHNS, SASEGT. Here the CDR3 reads CASTRTSGTRETQYF.

CDR3 loop: CASGLNPGQETQYF. This sequence joins TRBV12-5 and TRBJ2-5; with no DNA, the TCRdb D assignment of TRBD1 cannot be verified. The CDR3 sequence is 14 residues long. Germline V gene lookup returns CDR1 LGHNT and CDR2 FRNRAP.

The chain is built from TRBV5-1 and TRBJ1-2. CDR3 length equals 13 residues. Germline V gives CDR1 SGHRS, CDR2 YFSETQ. CDR3 in amino acids: CASSSAGGSGYTF.

The rearrangement links TRBV27 to TRBJ2-5; checking the TCRdb D call of TRBD2 is not possible without DNA. Germline-derived CDR1 and CDR2 are MNHEY and SMNVEV (reference sequence). The CDR3 consists of 15 residues. This CDR3 is CASSAGTSGRDIQYF.

This chain joins TRBV13 and TRBJ2-3; the TCRdb D gene call, TRBD1, has no DNA to confirm it. The CDR3 is 12 amino acids. CDR1 and CDR2 from the germline V gene are PRHDT and FYEKMQ (reference sequence). CDR3 region: CAISSPGSTQYF.

The chain employs TRBV28 and TRBJ2-1; TCRdb picks TRBD2, but there is no DNA to check that call. Germline assignment: CDR1 MDHEN and CDR2 SYDVKM. CDR3 length: 17 residues. CDR3: CASSFLSSGFSYNEQFF.

The rearrangement links TRBV27 to TRBJ2-1; without DNA, the TCRdb call of TRBD2 cannot be checked. CDR1 MNHEY and CDR2 SMNVEV come from the germline V gene (reference sequence). This CDR3 region has 13 residues. CDR3 sequence: CASSPSTYNEQFF.

The chain combines TRBV3-1 with TRBJ2-5; the TCRdb D gene call, TRBD1, has no DNA to confirm it. Germline loops: CDR1 LGHDT, CDR2 YNNKEL (reference sequence). This CDR3 spans 16 amino acids. The CDR3 loop is CASSQDTGAAQETQYF.

The V gene is TRBV7-9, the J gene TRBJ2-3; the TCRdb call, TRBD1, lacks DNA for checking. Germline CDR1 reads SEHNR; CDR2 reads FQNEAQ (reference sequence). The CDR3 contains 15 residues. This CDR3 reads CASSLGGGLTDTQYF.

V gene TRBV5-5 combines with J gene TRBJ1-3. Germline assignment: CDR1 SGHKS and CDR2 YYEKEE (reference sequence). This CDR3 has 15 residues. CDR3: CASSHGDSSGNTIYF.

The V and J genes are TRBV9 and TRBJ2-1; TCRdb lists TRBD2, though no DNA is available to test this call. This CDR3 is 15 amino acids long. Germline V lookup: CDR1 SGDLS, CDR2 YYNGEE. CDR3 protein: CASSGSGSGSYEQFF.

The chain couples TRBV6-2 or TRBV6-3 to TRBJ2-5; as DNA is missing, the TRBD1 call by TCRdb cannot be tested. Germline CDR1 and CDR2: MNHEY and SVGEGT. This CDR3 contains 15 residues. CDR3 amino acids: CASINGSSRGETQYF.

The chain combines TRBV25-1 with TRBJ1-2; the D call from TCRdb, TRBD1, cannot be confirmed without DNA. The CDR3 is made up of 13 amino acids. In germline, CDR1 is MGHDK, CDR2 SYGVNS. This chain's CDR3 is CASSVSTGSGYTF.

The CDR3 reads CASSQGDNIHEAFF. V usage is TRBV3-1 and J usage is TRBJ1-1; TCRdb's D gene call, TRBD1, goes unchecked for lack of DNA. Germline V CDR1 and CDR2: LGHDT, YNNKEL (reference sequence). The CDR3 has 14 amino acids.

The V call is TRBV12-3 or TRBV12-4, the J call TRBJ2-7; lacking DNA, the TRBD1 call made by TCRdb goes unchecked. This CDR3 is 13 amino acids long. Here the CDR3 reads CASSPGVPYEQYF.